The sequence of this T cell receptor (beta chain) was determined in a study of blood T cell repertoires in COVID-19. Study in general: Sources were T cells, B-cell-depleted T cells, or PBMCs; the material itself was cDNA or gDNA.

With 5 bases clipped from V and 4 bases from J, the junction kept 15 bases outside the gene matches. This CDR3 contains 17 residues. Per germline, CDR1 SGHTA and CDR2 FQGNSA. This clone has a handful of counts. Here immunoSEQ multiplex PCR was the method, and the copy in TCRdb shows in-frame clones only, minus some. The sample contains roughly 52,000 clones, roughly 85% of which appear only once. The sequence was obtained from a human donor in a cohort sampled during active or convalescent COVID-19. What was sequenced was peripheral blood. The V gene is TRBV7-2, the J gene TRBJ2-3; TRBD2 agrees at 7 bases. The CDR3 loop reads CASSVSRLGLAADTQYF. The CDR3 DNA reads TGTGCCAGCAGCGTATCACGCCTGGGGCTAGCGGCAGATACGCAGTATTTT. Using reference TRBV7-2 and TRBJ2-3 for the parts outside the CDR3, the full variable domain is GAGVSQSPSNKVTEKGKDVELRCDPISGHTALYWYRQSLGQGLEFLIYFQGNSAPDKSGLPSDRFSAERTGGSVSTLTIQRTQQEDSAVYLCASSVSRLGLAADTQYFGPGTRLTVL.